The T cell receptor (beta chain) under discussion was sequenced for a study of shared clonotypes between healthy human individuals. Study in general: The composition of the donors was a couple of women and three men aged 18 to 49.

Of note for this clone: Its matching antigen is unknown.

Study-level findings and limits: In a few donors, around 5% of naive CD4 clonotypes appeared in common. Rarefaction indicated that sorted-subset sequencing remained incomplete although depth was large.

CD4+ cells were split into CD45RA+ naive and CD45RA-negative memory subsets. In germline, CDR1 is SGHVS, CDR2 FQNEAQ. The CDR3 runs 14 residues. V shed 4 bases, J shed 2 bases, and the junction held 4 bases outside the gene matches. The protocol was immunoSEQ multiplex PCR, while the TCRdb copy is restricted to in-frame clones and leaves out a portion. The table lists 2 million to 2.5 million clones, around 90% of them singletons, with approximately 0.39% in the top ten. The sequencing sample was made of naive CD4+ T cells from PBMCs. Subset denoted: CD45RA+ positively selected. V gene TRBV7-8 combines with J gene TRBJ2-5; 7 bases match TRBD1. The sequence came from a man aged 18-30 years in good health. Some clones in this sample may be carry-over from other donors' samples. CDR3 DNA: TGTGCCAGCAGCTCCAGACAGGGTCAAGAGACCCAGTACTTC. This codes for CASSSRQGQETQYF.